The 22 T cell receptor beta chains in this list originate from one sample, sequenced in a study of T cells in tumors after PD-1 blockade. Generated by immunoSEQ multiplex PCR, the TCRdb table keeps only in-frame clones and is missing some. The sample records about 20,000 clones, around 80% being singletons. The specimen was PBMCs, collected before anti-PD-1 treatment. The origin of the receptors is a human donor with basal cell carcinoma.

The chain carries TRBV6-2 or TRBV6-3 and TRBJ2-1; TRBD2 agrees at 7 bases. The V gene end was trimmed by 0 bases and the J gene end by 9 bases; junction bases not matched to a gene: 5. CDR3 length: 14 residues. Germline assignment: CDR1 MNHEY and CDR2 SVGEGT. CDR3 loop: CASSYSGRGAEQFF. CDR3 sequence (DNA): TGTGCCAGCAGTTACTCGGGGAGGGGTGCTGAGCAGTTCTTC.

This sequence joins TRBV30 and TRBJ2-6; D is unresolved. CDR1 is GTSNPN, CDR2 SVGIG, per germline (reference sequence). V was shortened by 2 bases and J by 7 bases, with 6 bases between the two germline ends. The CDR3 is 12 amino acids. The CDR3 sequence: CAWSIQANVLTF. The DNA of the CDR3 is TGTGCCTGGAGTATTCAAGCCAACGTCCTGACTTTC.

V is TRBV14 and J is TRBJ1-1; D unclear. The CDR3 is 13 residues long. In germline, CDR1 is SGHDN, CDR2 FVKESK. V was trimmed by 4 bases and J by 0 bases, leaving 6 bases between them. The CDR3, as DNA: TGTGCCAGCAGCCGCGGACTGAACACTGAAGCTTTCTTT. Translation gives CASSRGLNTEAFF.

This clone was counted a few times. The gene calls are TRBV3-1 (or the pseudogene TRBV3-2) and TRBJ1-6; weak D call: TRBD1 (5 bases). The V gene's germline CDR1 is LGHDT and CDR2 YNNKEL (reference sequence). The CDR3 totals 15 residues. V gave up 4 bases and J gave up 6 bases, with 13 bases separating them. The CDR3 protein is CASSPGRTLNSPLHF. The CDR3 coding sequence is TGTGCCAGCAGCCCGGGACGAACCCTTAATTCACCCCTCCACTTT.

The rearrangement uses TRBV5-1 and TRBJ1-1; D remains ambiguous. Per germline, CDR1 SGHRS and CDR2 YFSETQ. This CDR3 spans 15 amino acids. V lost 1 base and J 0 bases, leaving 10 bases between the germline ends. The CDR3 sequence is CASSLKGDLNTEAFF. The CDR3 nucleotides read TGCGCCAGCAGCTTGAAAGGTGACTTGAACACTGAAGCTTTCTTT.

CDR3 DNA sequence: TGTGCCAGCAGTTCCTGGGGGGCTGGGGCCAACGTCCTGACTTTC. It specifies CASSSWGAGANVLTF. This chain joins TRBV28 and TRBJ2-6, with D possibly TRBD2 on 6 matching bases. Germline V gene sequence: CDR1 MDHEN, CDR2 SYDVKM. This CDR3 spans 15 amino acids. Trimming cost V 4 bases and J 2 bases, with 9 bases left between them.

The chain combines TRBV30 with TRBJ1-1; D might be TRBD1 (6 bases). CDR3 length: 12 amino acids. Trimming removed 3 bases at V and 1 base at J, with 6 bases between. Looked up from germline, CDR1 is GTSNPN and CDR2 is SVGIG (reference sequence). As DNA, the CDR3 is TGTGCCTGGAGGGGACAGAACACTGAAGCTTTCTTT. Amino acid sequence: CAWRGQNTEAFF.

The chain joins TRBV7-9 to TRBJ2-1; D might be TRBD2 (6 bases). Germline assignment: CDR1 SEHNR and CDR2 FQNEAQ (reference sequence). Trimming removed 3 bases at V and 1 base at J, with 7 bases between. CDR3 size: 14 residues. The CDR3 nucleotides read TGTGCCAGCAGCTTGGAGGGTTCCTACAATGAGCAGTTCTTC. Residues: CASSLEGSYNEQFF.

The chain carries TRBV18 and TRBJ2-7; D is undetermined. CDR3 length: 14 amino acids. Germline V gene sequence: CDR1 KGHSH, CDR2 LQKENI. The V and J ends lost 2 bases and 4 bases respectively, with 12 bases between them. Written as DNA, the CDR3 is TGTGCCAGCTCACCAGTTGCAGGCCCGTACGAGCAGTACTTC. This gives the protein CASSPVAGPYEQYF.

The V gene is TRBV25-1, the J gene TRBJ1-2, with D possibly matching TRBD1 (5 bases). Germline assignment: CDR1 MGHDK and CDR2 SYGVNS. V shed 2 bases and J shed 2 bases, with 6 bases lying between them. The CDR3 has 13 amino acids. The CDR3 coding sequence is TGTGCCAGCAGTGAAGGGGGGAACTATGGCTACACCTTC. It is translated as CASSEGGNYGYTF.

This sequence joins TRBV7-9 and TRBJ2-5; no clear D. Trimming left V 6 bases short and J 5 bases short, with 16 bases between. The CDR3 is 14 amino acids. Germline CDR1 reads SEHNR; CDR2 reads FQNEAQ (reference sequence). Here the CDR3 reads CASRSPRSGETQYF. DNA of the CDR3: TGTGCCAGCAGAAGTCCCCGGTCCGGGGAGACCCAGTACTTC.

About this clone itself: Distinct nucleotide sequences in the sample also encode this CDR3. The chain couples TRBV2 to TRBJ2-1, with 8 nucleotides matching TRBD2. There are 19 residues in the CDR3. CDR1 is SNHLY and CDR2 is FYNNEI in the germline V gene. DNA for the CDR3: TGTCCCCCCAGTGACGGGGGGGCGGGGGTGGGGAGCTCCTACAATGAGCAGTTCTTC. It specifies CPPSDGGAGVGSSYNEQFF. Filled out from reference TRBV2 and TRBJ2-1, the complete variable domain reads EPEVTQTPSHQVTQMGQEVILRCVPISNHLYFYWYRQILGQKVEFLVSFYNNEISEKSEIFDDQFSVERPDGSNFTLKIRSTKLEDSAMYFCPPSDGGAGVGSSYNEQFFGPGTRLTVL.

The rearrangement links TRBV28 to TRBJ2-5, with 10 bases that match TRBD1. This CDR3 spans 17 amino acids. With 7 bases clipped from V and 7 bases from J, the junction kept 18 bases outside the gene matches. CDR1 and CDR2 (germline): MDHEN, SYDVKM. CDR3 residues: CASTPRGQGLRTPTQYF. The CDR3 DNA reads as TGTGCCAGCACCCCCAGGGGACAGGGGTTAAGGACTCCGACCCAGTACTTC.

This clone was seen a single time. The V and J genes are TRBV5-5 and TRBJ1-5, with D unclear. Germline-derived CDR1 and CDR2 are SGHKS and YYEKEE (reference sequence). CDR3 length equals 13 residues. V was pared by 1 base and J by 3 bases, with 5 bases between. Here the CDR3 DNA reads TGTGCCAGCAGCTTGAGGTTCAATCAGCCCCAGCATTTT. It translates to CASSLRFNQPQHF.

This clone was counted a few times. The chain carries TRBV6-5 and TRBJ2-5; possible D gene TRBD1, 6 bases. This CDR3 contains 14 residues. Trimming pared 5 bases from V and 1 base from J, leaving 11 bases between. CDR1 is MNHEY and CDR2 is SVGAGI in the germline V gene. The CDR3 loop is CASSTQGSQETQYF. CDR3 coding DNA: TGTGCCAGCAGTACACAGGGAAGCCAAGAGACCCAGTACTTC.

This chain links TRBV27 with TRBJ2-7, with 11 bases matching TRBD2. CDR3 length: 18 amino acids. In germline, CDR1 is MNHEY, CDR2 SMNVEV (reference sequence). V shed 4 bases, J shed 5 bases, and the junction held 16 bases outside the gene matches. The CDR3 sequence is CASSSHLGLLAGVDEQYF. The DNA for the CDR3 is TGTGCCAGCAGTTCCCACCTGGGGCTACTAGCGGGAGTAGACGAGCAGTACTTC.

This chain connects TRBV5-4 to TRBJ2-3; TRBD2 aligns across 14 bases. The CDR3 runs to 16 residues. The V segment lost 4 bases and the J segment 6 bases; nucleotides outside the gene matches: 7. Germline V gives CDR1 SGHNT, CDR2 YYREEE (reference sequence). CDR3 in DNA: TGTGCCAGCAGCCCGGGACTAGCGGGAGTAGGGGATACGCAGTATTTT. Protein product: CASSPGLAGVGDTQYF.

The J gene is TRBJ1-4, the V gene TRBV28; D possibly corresponds to TRBD1 (6 bases). This CDR3 is 14 amino acids long. V was clipped by 6 bases and J by 5 bases, with 13 bases between them. Germline lookup yields CDR1 MDHEN and CDR2 SYDVKM. The CDR3 protein is CASSGGTQNEKLFF. The CDR3 region has the DNA TGTGCCAGCAGCGGCGGGACACAAAATGAAAAACTGTTTTTT.

The chain recombines TRBV7-2 with TRBJ2-2; TRBD1 might be the D (7 bases). CDR1 is SGHTA, CDR2 FQGNSA, per germline. The V gene lost 2 bases and the J gene lost 5 bases, with 12 bases spanning the gap. There are 15 residues in the CDR3. CDR3 sequence (DNA): TGTGCCAGCAGCTTAATCGCAGGGGGGACCGGGGAGCTGTTTTTT. This codes for CASSLIAGGTGELFF.

The rearrangement uses TRBV29-1 and TRBJ2-1, with 7 bases identical to TRBD2. The length of the CDR3 is 13 residues. Germline V gene lookup returns CDR1 SQVTM and CDR2 ANQGSEA. CDR3 sequence reads: CKLGAGVENEQFF. CDR3 sequence (DNA): TGCAAACTCGGCGCGGGAGTGGAGAATGAGCAGTTCTTC.

The genes are TRBV5-4 and TRBJ2-7, with TRBD1 matching 12 bases. Germline V lookup: CDR1 SGHNT, CDR2 YYREEE (reference sequence). The CDR3 spans 15 residues. V shed 0 bases and J 6 bases; nucleotides not matched to a gene: 4. The DNA of the CDR3 is TGTGCCAGCAGCTTGGGGGGACAGGGGGCTTTCGAGCAGTACTTC. This sequence encodes CASSLGGQGAFEQYF.

The gene calls are TRBV5-1 and TRBJ2-2; possible D gene TRBD1, 6 bases. V shed 1 base and J shed 4 bases, with 8 bases lying between them. There are 14 residues in the CDR3. Germline CDR1 SGHRS, CDR2 YFSETQ. The CDR3 loop is CASSLRTATGELFF. The CDR3 nucleotides read TGCGCCAGCAGCTTGAGGACAGCCACCGGGGAGCTGTTTTTT.